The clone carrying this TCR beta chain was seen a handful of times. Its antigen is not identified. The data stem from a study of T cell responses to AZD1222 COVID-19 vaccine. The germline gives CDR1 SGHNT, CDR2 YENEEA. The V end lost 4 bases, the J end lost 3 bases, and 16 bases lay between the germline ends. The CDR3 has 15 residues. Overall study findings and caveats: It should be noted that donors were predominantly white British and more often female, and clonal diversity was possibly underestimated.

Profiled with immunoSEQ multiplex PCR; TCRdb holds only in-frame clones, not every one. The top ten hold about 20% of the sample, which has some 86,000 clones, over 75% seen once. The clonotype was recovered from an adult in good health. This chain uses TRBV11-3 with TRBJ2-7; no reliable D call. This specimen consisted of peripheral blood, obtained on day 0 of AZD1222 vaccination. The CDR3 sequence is CASSSASSGGYEQYF. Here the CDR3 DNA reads TGTGCCAGCAGCTCCGCCTCGTCGGGTGGCTACGAGCAGTACTTC.